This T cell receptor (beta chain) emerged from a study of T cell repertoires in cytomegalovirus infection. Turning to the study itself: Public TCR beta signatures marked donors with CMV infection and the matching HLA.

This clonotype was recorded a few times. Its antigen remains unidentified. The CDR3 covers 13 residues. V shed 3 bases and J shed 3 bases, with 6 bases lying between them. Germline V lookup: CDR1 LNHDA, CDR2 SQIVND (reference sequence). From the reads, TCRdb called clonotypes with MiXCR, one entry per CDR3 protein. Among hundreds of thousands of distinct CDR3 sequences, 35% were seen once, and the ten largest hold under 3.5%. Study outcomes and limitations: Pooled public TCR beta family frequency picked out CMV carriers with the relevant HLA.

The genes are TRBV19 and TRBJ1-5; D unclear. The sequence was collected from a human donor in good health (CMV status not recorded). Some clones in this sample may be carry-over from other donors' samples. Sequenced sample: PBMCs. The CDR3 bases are TGTGCCAGTAGTATTGGGTACAATCAGCCCCAGCATTTT. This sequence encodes CASSIGYNQPQHF.